Given below is one T cell receptor beta chain in context. Enrollees, about 18 to 95 years old, lived in approximately 25 US areas. The study assigned cohorts using participant-reported clinical history. Cohort 3 recovered donors had two negative PCRs, clearance, or symptom resolution. This sample is drawn from a study of blood T cell repertoires in COVID-19. In the study overall: Samples representing acute and convalescent COVID-19 were sourced from the United States, Italy and Spain.

Some clones are missing from TCRdb's copy, which holds only in-frame ones; the method was immunoSEQ multiplex PCR. The sample consists of about 270,000 clones, more than 80% of them appearing once. The sample was PBMCs or T cells enriched from blood (not recorded which). The origin of this receptor is a woman younger than 30 who had recovered from COVID-19.

In DNA form, the CDR3 reads TGTGCCAGCAGCTTAATAAGCGGCTATGGCTACACCTTC. Encoded protein: CASSLISGYGYTF. V is TRBV11-2 and J is TRBJ1-2; D not resolved. CDR3 length: 13 amino acids. Trimming stripped 2 bases from V and 4 bases from J, with 8 bases between. Germline CDR1 SGHAT, CDR2 FQNNGV. Filled out from reference TRBV11-2 and TRBJ1-2, the complete variable domain reads EAGVAQSPRYKIIEKRQSVAFWCNPISGHATLYWYQQILGQGPKLLIQFQNNGVVDDSQLPKDRFSAERLKGVDSTLKIQPAKLEDSAVYLCASSLISGYGYTFGSGTRLTVV.